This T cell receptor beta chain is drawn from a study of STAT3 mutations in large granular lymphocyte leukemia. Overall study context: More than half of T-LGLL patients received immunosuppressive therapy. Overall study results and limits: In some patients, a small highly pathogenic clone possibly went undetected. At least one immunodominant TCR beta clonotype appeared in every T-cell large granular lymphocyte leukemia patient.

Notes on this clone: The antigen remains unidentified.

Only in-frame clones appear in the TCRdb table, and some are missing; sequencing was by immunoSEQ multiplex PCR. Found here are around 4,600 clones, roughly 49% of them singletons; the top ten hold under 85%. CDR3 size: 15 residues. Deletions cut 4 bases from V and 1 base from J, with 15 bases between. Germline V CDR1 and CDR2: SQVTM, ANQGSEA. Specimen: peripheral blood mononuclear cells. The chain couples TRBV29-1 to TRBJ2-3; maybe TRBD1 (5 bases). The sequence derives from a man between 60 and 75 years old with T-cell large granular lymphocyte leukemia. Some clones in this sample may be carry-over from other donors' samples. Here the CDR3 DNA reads TGCAGCGTTGCGACTGGGGCTGGGCGCACAGATACGCAGTATTTT. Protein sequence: CSVATGAGRTDTQYF.